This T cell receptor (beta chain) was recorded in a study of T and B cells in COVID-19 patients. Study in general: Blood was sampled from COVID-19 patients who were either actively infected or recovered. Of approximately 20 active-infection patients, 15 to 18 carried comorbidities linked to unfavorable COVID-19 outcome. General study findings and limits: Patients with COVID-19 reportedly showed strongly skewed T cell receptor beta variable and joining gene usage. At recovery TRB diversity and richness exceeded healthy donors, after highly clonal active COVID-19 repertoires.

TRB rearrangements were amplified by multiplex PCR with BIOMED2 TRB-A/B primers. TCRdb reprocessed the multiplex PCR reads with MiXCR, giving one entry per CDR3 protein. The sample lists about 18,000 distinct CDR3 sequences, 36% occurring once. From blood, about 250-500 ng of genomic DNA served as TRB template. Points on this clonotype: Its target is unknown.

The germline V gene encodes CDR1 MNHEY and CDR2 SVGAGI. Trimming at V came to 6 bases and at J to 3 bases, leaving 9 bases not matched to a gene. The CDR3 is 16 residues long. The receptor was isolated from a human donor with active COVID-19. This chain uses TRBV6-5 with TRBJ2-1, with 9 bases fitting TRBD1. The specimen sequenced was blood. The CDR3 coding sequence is TGTGCCAGCAGCGAAAACCTGGGACAGGGCTACAATGAGCAGTTCTTC. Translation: CASSENLGQGYNEQFF.